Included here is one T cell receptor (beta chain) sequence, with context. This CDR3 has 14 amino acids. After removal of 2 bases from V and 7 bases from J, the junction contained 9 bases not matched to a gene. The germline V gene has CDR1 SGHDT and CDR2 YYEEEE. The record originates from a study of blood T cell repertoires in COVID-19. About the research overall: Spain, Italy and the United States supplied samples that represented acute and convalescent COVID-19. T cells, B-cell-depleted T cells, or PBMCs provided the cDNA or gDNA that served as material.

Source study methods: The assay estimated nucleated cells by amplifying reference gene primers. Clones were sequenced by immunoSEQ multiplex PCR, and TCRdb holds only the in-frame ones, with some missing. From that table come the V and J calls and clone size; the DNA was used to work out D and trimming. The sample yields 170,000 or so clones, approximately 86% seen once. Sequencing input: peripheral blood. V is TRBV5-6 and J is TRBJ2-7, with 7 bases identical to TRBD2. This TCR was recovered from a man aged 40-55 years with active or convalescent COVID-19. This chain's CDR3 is CASSLRRAAGEQYF. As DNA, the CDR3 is TGTGCCAGCAGCTTAAGACGGGCAGCGGGGGAGCAGTACTTC.